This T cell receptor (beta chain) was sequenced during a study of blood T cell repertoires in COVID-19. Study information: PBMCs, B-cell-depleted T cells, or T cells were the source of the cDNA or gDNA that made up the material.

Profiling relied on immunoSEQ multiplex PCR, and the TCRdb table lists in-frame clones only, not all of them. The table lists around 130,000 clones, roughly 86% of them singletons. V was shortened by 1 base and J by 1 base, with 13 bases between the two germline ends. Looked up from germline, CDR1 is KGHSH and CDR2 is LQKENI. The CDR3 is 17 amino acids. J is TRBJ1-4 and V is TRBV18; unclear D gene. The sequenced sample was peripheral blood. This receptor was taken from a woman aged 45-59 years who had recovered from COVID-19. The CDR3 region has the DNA TGTGCCAGCTCACCACTTTTTGACCAGCGAACTAATGAAAAACTGTTTTTT. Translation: CASSPLFDQRTNEKLFF.